This is a list of T cell receptor beta chains from one sample in a study of graft-versus-host responses after intestinal transplantation. The table came from immunoSEQ multiplex PCR; TCRdb's copy has only in-frame clones and leaves some out. Of about 78,000 clones detected, roughly 91% appear once; the ten largest clones hold roughly 8%. Antigens for these TCRs are unknown. Specimen: unstimulated CD8+ T cells sorted from spleen or lymph node cells, collected before transplant. The origin of the receptors is a human donor who was the organ donor for an intestinal transplant. Both conserved end residues are part of each CDR3.

j_gene	v_gene	CDR3aa
TRBJ1-1	TRBV19	CASTPFRRRPFRTEAFF
TRBJ1-4	TRBV5-1	CASSFYRATNEKLFF
TRBJ2-1	TRBV30	CAWSQEPSSYNEQFF
TRBJ2-2	TRBV7-9	CASSFGPGELFF
TRBJ2-5	TRBV5-6	CASSFRLTQGETQYF
TRBJ2-2	TRBV5-1	CASSRGTGELFF
TRBJ2-1	TRBV6-5	CASSPSGGPNNEQFF
TRBJ1-5	TRBV6-1	CASSVGTGGDQPQHF
TRBJ1-1	TRBV19	CASSIYGTGALLKNTEAFF
TRBJ2-3	TRBV5-1	CASSTACAGQCMDTQYF
TRBJ2-2	TRBV16	CASSQMGGSGELFF
TRBJ2-2	TRBV15	CATSRDLLAGGYAGELFF
TRBJ2-1	TRBV21-1	CASSKSGGQIYNEQFF
TRBJ2-1	TRBV5-4	CASSRGLAGGPNEQFF
TRBJ2-3	TRBV2	CASSEQIVWRGALTDTQYF
TRBJ2-7	TRBV9	CASSQYDLDPYEQYF
TRBJ1-2	TRBV4-1	CASSPPGTGGSPDTF
TRBJ2-7	TRBV27	CASSFQGAYEQYF
TRBJ1-2	TRBV10-3	CAISVWSGFGYTF
TRBJ2-3	TRBV6-5	CASGSVGGAQVTQYF
TRBJ2-1	TRBV7-9	CASSHLGQGSNEQFF
TRBJ1-1	TRBV5-1	CASRRPMVTEAFF
TRBJ2-6	TRBV4-2	CASSREGTSGANVLTF
TRBJ1-2	TRBV19	CASSIDWPGRIYGYTF
TRBJ1-1	TRBV5-6	CASSLNVQELNTEAFF
TRBJ2-7	TRBV5-6	CASSPRANYEQYF
TRBJ1-2	TRBV30	CAWSVASGGYTF
TRBJ2-4	TRBV28	CASSRLLAPKSLLAKNIQYF
TRBJ1-1	TRBV25-1	CASSAYFLGTVNTEAFF
TRBJ1-4	TRBV4-1	CASSQVGIAEKLFF
TRBJ2-7	TRBV7-9	CASSLEGDPSYEQYF
TRBJ2-1	TRBV9	CASSARTSGYNEQFF
TRBJ2-7	TRBV11-2	CASSLDRSYEQYF
TRBJ1-3	TRBV19	CASERGGIHSGNTIYF
TRBJ2-7	TRBV27	CASRRRGLPYEQYF
TRBJ2-1	TRBV2	CASLGRASGVDSYNEQFF
TRBJ1-2	TRBV5-1	CASSAGQGVNYGYTF
TRBJ1-6	TRBV4-1	CASSGRDGNNSPLHF
TRBJ2-7	TRBV27	CASSWGHQDEQYF